Below, 29 T cell receptor beta chains from the same sample are listed, as sequenced in a study of blood T cell repertoires in COVID-19. TCRdb's copy holds only in-frame clones and misses some; the assay was immunoSEQ multiplex PCR. The table has about 160,000 clones, about 81% seen once. Source material: peripheral blood. Receptors originate from a human donor in a cohort sampled during active COVID-19.

This chain links TRBV28 with TRBJ2-3, with 9 bases matching TRBD2. Unmatched junction bases numbered 11, after V lost 1 base and J lost 9 bases. Germline V gene lookup returns CDR1 MDHEN and CDR2 SYDVKM. CDR3 length equals 16 residues. CDR3 residues: CASSLFRLAGTDTQYF. For the CDR3, the DNA is TGTGCCAGCAGTTTATTTCGCCTAGCGGGGACTGACACGCAGTATTTT.

The chain couples TRBV5-6 to TRBJ2-1; 11 bases align to TRBD2. This CDR3 spans 15 amino acids. Germline values: CDR1 SGHDT, CDR2 YYEEEE. Unmatched junction bases numbered 5, after V lost 5 bases and J lost 4 bases. CDR3 residues: CASSSSGRSYNEQFF. DNA for the CDR3: TGTGCCAGCAGTTCTAGCGGGAGGTCGTACAATGAGCAGTTCTTC.

The rearrangement joins TRBV5-6 to TRBJ2-5, with D perhaps matching TRBD1 (6 bases). This CDR3 comprises 15 residues. Deletions cut 0 bases from V and 1 base from J, with 10 bases between. Germline values: CDR1 SGHDT, CDR2 YYEEEE. CDR3 region: CASSLVTGLQETQYF. The CDR3 coding sequence is TGTGCCAGCAGCTTGGTGACAGGCCTCCAAGAGACCCAGTACTTC.

V gene TRBV5-1 combines with J gene TRBJ1-1, with 8 positions matching TRBD1. The ends lost 5 bases at V and 10 bases at J; junction bases unmatched: 10. CDR1 SGHRS and CDR2 YFSETQ come from the germline V gene. This CDR3 is 13 amino acids long. The CDR3 DNA sequence: TGCGCCAGCAGATATACAGGGGGACAAGTAGCTTTCTTT. It codes for CASRYTGGQVAFF.

The chain has TRBV4-2 and TRBJ1-4; D uncertain. The CDR3 is 15 amino acids. Germline loops: CDR1 LGHNA, CDR2 YNFKEQ. V lost 0 bases to trimming and J lost 5 bases, with 10 bases between them. CDR3 in DNA: TGTGCCAGCAGCCAAGAGAGGGATGGGAATGAAAAACTGTTTTTT. Translating it yields CASSQERDGNEKLFF.

This clone was observed once. J is TRBJ1-2 and V is TRBV19; 7 nucleotides align to TRBD1. Germline lookup yields CDR1 LNHDA and CDR2 SQIVND (reference sequence). The trim removed 5 bases at V and 6 bases at J, leaving 6 bases unmatched. The CDR3 is 13 amino acids. CDR3 in DNA: TGTGCCAGTAGTGCCCGACAGGGAGATGGCTACACCTTC. It yields the protein CASSARQGDGYTF.

V gene TRBV27 combines with J gene TRBJ1-2; no reliable D call. This CDR3 has 14 residues. Germline loops: CDR1 MNHEY, CDR2 SMNVEV (reference sequence). V dropped 0 bases and J dropped 3 bases, with 8 bases sitting between them. The CDR3 is CASSLSAGDYGYTF. Written as DNA, the CDR3 is TGTGCCAGCAGTTTATCTGCGGGAGACTATGGCTACACCTTC.

This sequence joins TRBV7-9 and TRBJ1-2, with 9 bases identical to TRBD1. V dropped 7 bases and J dropped 8; count of bases not matched to a gene: 5. This CDR3 is built from 12 residues. Germline CDR1 SEHNR, CDR2 FQNEAQ (reference sequence). The CDR3, as DNA: TGTGCCAGCACCAGGACAGGGGTGGGCTACACCTTC. Amino acid sequence: CASTRTGVGYTF.

The chain couples TRBV4-3 to TRBJ2-7, with TRBD2 matching over 7 bases. Germline-derived CDR1 and CDR2 are LGHNA and YSLEER. This CDR3 contains 16 residues. After removal of 1 base from V and 7 bases from J, the junction contained 13 bases not matched to a gene. CDR3 sequence (DNA): TGCGCCAGCAGCCAAGGAGTTGGGCCTACCGGGGGGGAGCAGTACTTC. This translates into CASSQGVGPTGGEQYF.

The chain joins TRBV30 to TRBJ1-2; D ambiguous. The germline V gene encodes CDR1 GTSNPN and CDR2 SVGIG (reference sequence). The CDR3 spans 11 residues. In DNA form, the CDR3 reads TGTGCTGATGGAGGTAACTATGGCTACACCTTC. It specifies CADGGNYGYTF. The full variable domain, completed using reference TRBV30 and TRBJ1-2, is SQTIHQWPATLVQPVGSPLSLECTVEGTSNPNLYWYRQAAGRGLQLLFYSVGIGQISSEVPQNLSASRPQDRQFILSSKKLLLSDSGFYLCADGGNYGYTFGSGTRLTVV.

The chain joins TRBV10-3 to TRBJ2-7, with TRBD2 matching 7 bases. From germline, CDR1 is ENHRY and CDR2 SYGVKD. The CDR3 sequence is 13 residues long. The ends lost 4 bases at V and 5 bases at J; junction bases unmatched: 5. CDR3 nucleotides: TGTGCCATCAGTGCGGGGGGTGTTGACGAGCAGTACTTC. Protein: CAISAGGVDEQYF.

The rearrangement joins TRBV6-2 or TRBV6-3 to TRBJ1-1, with 9 bases lining up with TRBD1. The CDR3 has 13 residues. Germline assignment: CDR1 MNHEY and CDR2 SVGEGT. V lost 5 bases to trimming and J lost 6 bases; unmatched junction nucleotides: 4. Here the CDR3 reads CASSLRTGAEAFF. The CDR3 coding sequence is TGTGCCAGCAGTCTCCGGACAGGGGCTGAAGCTTTCTTT.

The chain combines TRBV12-3 or TRBV12-4 with TRBJ1-5; 7 nucleotides align to TRBD1. V lost 7 bases and J lost 3; bases outside the gene matches: 3. This CDR3 is built from 13 residues. The CDR3 is CASKGTVNQPQHF. The CDR3 nucleotides read TGTGCCAGCAAGGGGACAGTCAATCAGCCCCAGCATTTT.

The rearrangement joins TRBV9 to TRBJ1-1; D is uncertain. Germline V gene data show CDR1 as SGDLS and CDR2 as YYNGEE. The germline V and J ends were trimmed by 0 bases and 0 bases, with 9 bases remaining between them. This CDR3 contains 15 residues. CDR3 loop: CASSVDPGMNTEAFF. CDR3 nucleotide sequence: TGTGCCAGCAGCGTAGACCCGGGGATGAACACTGAAGCTTTCTTT.

This clone was detected only once. V and J are TRBV11-2 and TRBJ1-2; TRBD1 agrees at 8 bases. V lost 5 bases, J lost 7 bases, and 9 bases stayed unmatched. The CDR3 covers 14 residues. CDR1 is SGHAT, CDR2 FQNNGV, per germline. CDR3 region: CASSTGQGYGGYTF. CDR3 sequence (DNA): TGTGCCAGCAGCACCGGACAGGGCTACGGTGGCTACACCTTC.

The chain has TRBV7-2 and TRBJ2-7; 13 bases agree with TRBD2. Losses at the gene ends were 5 bases for V and 6 bases for J; bases not matched to a gene: 4. Germline CDR1 is SGHTA and CDR2 is FQGNSA. This CDR3 is 14 amino acids long. CDR3 DNA sequence: TGTGCCAGCAGCCCCCGGACTAGCGGGAGCGAGCAGTACTTC. This encodes CASSPRTSGSEQYF.

This sequence joins TRBV5-6 and TRBJ2-5; 7 nucleotides align to TRBD2. The CDR3 is 15 amino acids. Germline CDR1 is SGHDT and CDR2 is YYEEEE. V lost 0 bases, J lost 0 bases, and 2 bases stayed unmatched. The CDR3 coding sequence is TGTGCCAGCAGCTTGGGGGGAGGGGACCAAGAGACCCAGTACTTC. Its protein is CASSLGGGDQETQYF.

V is TRBV15 and J is TRBJ2-1, with 8 bases matching TRBD1. Germline V gene lookup returns CDR1 LNHNV and CDR2 YYDKDF (reference sequence). The CDR3 extends over 15 amino acids. The V segment lost 5 bases and the J segment 4 bases; nucleotides outside the gene matches: 7. CDR3 nucleotide sequence: TGTGCCACCAGCCCAACGACAGGGGATTACAATGAGCAGTTCTTC. It specifies CATSPTTGDYNEQFF. The full variable domain, its missing parts supplied by reference TRBV15 and TRBJ2-1, is DAMVIQNPRYQVTQFGKPVTLSCSQTLNHNVMYWYQQKSSQAPKLLFHYYDKDFNNEADTPDNFQSRRPNTSFCFLDIRSPGLGDTAMYLCATSPTTGDYNEQFFGPGTRLTVL.

The chain combines TRBV19 with TRBJ2-2; possibly TRBD2 for D (5 bases). This CDR3 region has 14 residues. Trimming left V 7 bases short and J 7 bases short, with 16 bases between. Looked up from germline, CDR1 is LNHDA and CDR2 is SQIVND (reference sequence). Written as DNA, the CDR3 is TGTGCCAGTACTCGTAATGAGAGGGTCGGGGAGCTGTTTTTT. This sequence encodes CASTRNERVGELFF.

The chain is built from TRBV3-1 (or the pseudogene TRBV3-2) and TRBJ2-6, with D uncertain. The CDR3 extends over 15 amino acids. V lost 3 bases and J lost 2, with 8 bases in between. Germline assignment: CDR1 LGHDT and CDR2 YNNKEL (reference sequence). CDR3 in amino acids: CASSQGRAGANVLTF. The CDR3 coding sequence is TGTGCCAGCAGCCAGGGTCGGGCTGGGGCCAACGTCCTGACTTTC.

This clone came up once. The rearrangement joins TRBV5-6 to TRBJ1-2; D is possibly TRBD1 (5 bases). V was shortened by 4 bases and J by 8 bases, with 12 bases between the two germline ends. The CDR3 loop spans 12 amino acids. The germline gives CDR1 SGHDT, CDR2 YYEEEE. The CDR3 coding sequence is TGTGCCAGCAGCCATAACAGGCGGGGCTACACCTTC. Amino acid sequence: CASSHNRRGYTF.

The rearrangement joins TRBV15 to TRBJ1-1, with D tentatively TRBD1 (6 bases). V lost 0 bases and J 0 bases, leaving 11 bases between the germline ends. The germline V gene encodes CDR1 LNHNV and CDR2 YYDKDF (reference sequence). The CDR3 length is 16 residues. The CDR3 coding sequence is TGTGCCACCAGCAGAGACATAGGGGGAATGAACACTGAAGCTTTCTTT. This codes for CATSRDIGGMNTEAFF.

The V call is TRBV30, the J call TRBJ2-7; perhaps TRBD2 as D (6 bases). The V gene's germline CDR1 is GTSNPN and CDR2 SVGIG (reference sequence). V shed 6 bases and J shed 5 bases, with 20 bases lying between them. The CDR3 is made up of 14 amino acids. The CDR3 DNA is TGTGCCTGCCGCCCCCGGGGGACTCTCCACGAGCAGTACTTC. Translation: CACRPRGTLHEQYF.

The chain is built from TRBV13 and TRBJ1-1; D call uncertain. The CDR3 loop spans 15 amino acids. The germline V gene encodes CDR1 PRHDT and CDR2 FYEKMQ (reference sequence). The ends were cut back, 0 bases at V and 0 bases at J, with 8 bases in the middle. The CDR3 bases are TGTGCCAGCAGCTTAGGACTGATGATGAACACTGAAGCTTTCTTT. This gives the protein CASSLGLMMNTEAFF. Variable domain in full (rest from reference TRBV13 and TRBJ1-1): AAGVIQSPRHLIKEKRETATLKCYPIPRHDTVYWYQQGPGQDPQFLISFYEKMQSDKGSIPDRFSAQQFSDYHSELNMSSLELGDSALYFCASSLGLMMNTEAFFGQGTRLTVV.

The chain links TRBV5-5 to TRBJ1-5; D remains unclear. From germline, CDR1 is SGHKS and CDR2 YYEKEE (reference sequence). This CDR3 is 15 amino acids long. V lost 1 base and J 6 bases, leaving 14 bases between the germline ends. The CDR3 DNA reads TGTGCCAGCAGCTTGCTGGAGGCCAGGAGTCAGCCCCAGCATTTT. As protein: CASSLLEARSQPQHF.

The chain joins TRBV9 to TRBJ1-5; 8 bases map to TRBD1. The ends lost 7 bases at V and 7 bases at J; junction bases unmatched: 7. The CDR3 covers 13 residues. Germline loops: CDR1 SGDLS, CDR2 YYNGEE. CDR3 DNA: TGTGCCAGCGGGACAGGCACCAACCAGCCCCAGCATTTT. It codes for CASGTGTNQPQHF.

Only a few counts were recorded for this clone. V gene TRBV5-1 combines with J gene TRBJ2-7; 7 bases align to TRBD1. Trimming at V came to 4 bases and at J to 2 bases, leaving 6 bases not matched to a gene. Germline V CDR1 and CDR2: SGHRS, YFSETQ. The CDR3 runs to 14 residues. The CDR3 loop reads CASSQGQRPYEQYF. The CDR3 region has the DNA TGCGCCAGCAGCCAGGGACAGCGTCCCTACGAGCAGTACTTC. Together with reference TRBV5-1 and TRBJ2-7, the CDR3 gives the full variable domain: KAGVTQTPRYLIKTRGQQVTLSCSPISGHRSVSWYQQTPGQGLQFLFEYFSETQRNKGNFPGRFSGRQFSNSRSEMNVSTLELGDSALYLCASSQGQRPYEQYFGPGTRLTVT.

This chain links TRBV12-3 or TRBV12-4 with TRBJ2-7, with a possible D match to TRBD1 (5 bases). The CDR3 loop spans 11 amino acids. V was pared by 2 bases and J by 6 bases, with 5 bases between. CDR3 sequence (DNA): TGTGCCAGCAGTTTAAGGGGCGAGCAGTACTTC. Translated: CASSLRGEQYF.

The chain links TRBV21-1 to TRBJ2-2; the D segment call TRBD1 is taken from the table without a DNA check. TRBV21-1 is given as a pseudogene. CDR3 size: 17 residues. CDR3: CASGRKPGTGFTGELFF. CDR3 bases: TGTGCCAGCGGCCGAAAGCCCGGGACAGGCTTCACCGGGGAGCTGTTTTTT.